Presented here are 11 T cell receptor beta chains from one specimen sequenced in a study of Ad26.COV2.S vaccination and SARS-CoV-2 variants. Treatment defined: about 20 received Ad26.COV2.S at low or high dose, single or two shots; several received placebo; per-sample allocation not given. Repertoires come from day 63 after the first vaccine or placebo injection. Repertoires were generated with immunoSEQ multiplex PCR, while TCRdb's copy carries only in-frame clones and drops some. This sample has some 340,000 clones; about 86% occur once, and the top ten carry more than 1.5%. The specimen was peripheral blood, collected in a trial of Ad26.COV2.S vaccine versus placebo. The source of these receptors is a person aged 18 to 59 who received the Ad26.COV2.S COVID-19 vaccine or a placebo.

The CDR3 loop is CASSPRTGSNEKLFF. For the CDR3, the DNA is TGTGCCAGCAGCCCCCGGACAGGATCTAATGAAAAACTGTTTTTT. The chain links TRBV3-1 (or the pseudogene TRBV3-2) to TRBJ1-4; 7 bases map to TRBD1. The V segment lost 4 bases and the J segment 3 bases; nucleotides outside the gene matches: 5. The CDR3 extends over 15 amino acids. Germline loops: CDR1 LGHDT, CDR2 YNNKEL (reference sequence).

In DNA, the CDR3 is TGTGCCAGCAGTTACGCACCAGGACTGGGGAACACTGAAGCTTTCTTT. This encodes CASSYAPGLGNTEAFF. This sequence joins TRBV6-2 or TRBV6-3 and TRBJ1-1, with D uncertain. Germline V gene data show CDR1 as MNHEY and CDR2 as SVGEGT. The CDR3 extends over 16 amino acids. Trimming left V 2 bases short and J 1 base short, with 14 bases between.

This clone occurred a few times. The rearrangement joins TRBV5-1 to TRBJ2-2; D remains ambiguous. CDR3 length equals 15 residues. Germline V CDR1 and CDR2: SGHRS, YFSETQ. Trimming removed 4 bases from V and 0 bases from J, with 10 bases in between. The CDR3 loop reads CASSRPQSNTGELFF. The CDR3 coding sequence is TGCGCCAGCAGCAGGCCTCAATCGAACACCGGGGAGCTGTTTTTT. The variable domain in full, completed from reference TRBV5-1 and TRBJ2-2, reads KAGVTQTPRYLIKTRGQQVTLSCSPISGHRSVSWYQQTPGQGLQFLFEYFSETQRNKGNFPGRFSGRQFSNSRSEMNVSTLELGDSALYLCASSRPQSNTGELFFGEGSRLTVL.

The gene calls are TRBV7-9 and TRBJ1-4; the match to TRBD1 covers 8 bases. V shed 1 base, J shed 7 bases, and the junction held 2 bases outside the gene matches. CDR1 and CDR2 from the germline V gene are SEHNR and FQNEAQ (reference sequence). This CDR3 has 14 residues. The CDR3 nucleotides read TGTGCCAGCAGCTTAGGCAGGGGGCGTGAAAAACTGTTTTTT. Amino acids: CASSLGRGREKLFF.

The chain employs TRBV6-2 or TRBV6-3 and TRBJ1-1; D is unclear. Trimming took 6 bases from V and 3 from J, leaving 14 bases between them. Germline V gives CDR1 MNHEY, CDR2 SVGEGT. The CDR3 runs to 14 residues. The DNA of the CDR3 is TGTGCCAGCAGCGCTACTGGGTCAGACACTGAAGCTTTCTTT. It is translated as CASSATGSDTEAFF.

This chain links TRBV6-5 with TRBJ2-3; D not certain. Germline CDR1 and CDR2: MNHEY and SVGAGI. The length of the CDR3 is 14 residues. Trimming left V 3 bases short and J 1 base short, with 8 bases between. The CDR3 coding sequence is TGTGCCAGCAGTTATAATAGCCGCACAGATACGCAGTATTTT. Its protein is CASSYNSRTDTQYF.

This chain uses TRBV18 with TRBJ2-1, with unresolved D. This CDR3 has 13 amino acids. Per the germline V gene, CDR1 is KGHSH and CDR2 is LQKENI. V was trimmed by 4 bases and J by 5 bases, leaving 9 bases between them. CDR3 region: CASSLNRDNEQFF. The CDR3 bases are TGTGCCAGCTCACTTAACCGGGACAATGAGCAGTTCTTC.

This chain links TRBV18 with TRBJ1-2, with 7 bases aligning to TRBD1. Trimming at V came to 0 bases and at J to 5 bases, leaving 6 bases not matched to a gene. The CDR3 covers 15 residues. Per the germline V gene, CDR1 is KGHSH and CDR2 is LQKENI. This chain's CDR3 is CASSPPGTVIYGYTF. The CDR3 coding sequence is TGTGCCAGCTCACCACCTGGGACAGTGATTTATGGCTACACCTTC.

The chain couples TRBV11-1 to TRBJ2-7; no firm D call. CDR1 is SGHAT and CDR2 is FQDESV in the germline V gene (reference sequence). Trimming left V 4 bases short and J 3 bases short, with 10 bases between. This CDR3 has 13 residues. In nucleotides, the CDR3 is TGTGCCAGCAGCTCGAACAGCGACTACGAGCAGTACTTC. Residues: CASSSNSDYEQYF. Filled out from reference TRBV11-1 and TRBJ2-7, the complete variable domain reads EAEVAQSPRYKITEKSQAVAFWCDPISGHATLYWYRQILGQGPELLVQFQDESVVDDSQLPKDRFSAERLKGVDSTLKIQPAELGDSAMYLCASSSNSDYEQYFGPGTRLTVT.

The rearrangement joins TRBV6-5 to TRBJ2-1, with a possible D match to TRBD1 (6 bases). V was clipped by 6 bases and J by 0 bases, with 12 bases between them. From germline, CDR1 is MNHEY and CDR2 SVGAGI. The CDR3 extends over 15 amino acids. In nucleotides, the CDR3 is TGTGCCAGCAGGAGAGACAGGAGCTCCTACAATGAGCAGTTCTTC. This sequence encodes CASRRDRSSYNEQFF.

This clone was detected only a few times. The chain carries TRBV30 and TRBJ2-7, with 7 bases matching TRBD1. V trimming: 2 bases; J trimming: 4 bases; junction bases outside the gene matches: 5. CDR1 GTSNPN and CDR2 SVGIG come from the germline V gene (reference sequence). CDR3 length: 13 residues. In DNA form, the CDR3 reads TGTGCCTGGAGTATAGGGACAGTATACGAGCAGTACTTC. Translated: CAWSIGTVYEQYF. Looking up the rest from reference TRBV30 and TRBJ2-7 gives the full variable domain: SQTIHQWPATLVQPVGSPLSLECTVEGTSNPNLYWYRQAAGRGLQLLFYSVGIGQISSEVPQNLSASRPQDRQFILSSKKLLLSDSGFYLCAWSIGTVYEQYFGPGTRLTVT.